The sequence of this T cell receptor beta chain was determined in a study of shared clonotypes between healthy human individuals. Germline CDR1 reads LNHNV; CDR2 reads YYDKDF (reference sequence). This CDR3 has 16 residues. V dropped 0 bases and J dropped 0 bases, with 12 bases sitting between them. Only in-frame clones appear in the TCRdb table, and some are missing; sequencing was by immunoSEQ multiplex PCR. The sample has about 2.4 million clones; 93% are singletons. The chain combines TRBV15 with TRBJ2-7; D gene ambiguous. This TCR was sampled from a young man in good health. Some clones in this sample may be carry-over from other donors' samples. The sequencing input was naive CD4+ T cells from PBMCs. Regarding subset: CD45RA+ positively selected. CDR3 nucleotide sequence: TGTGCCACCAGCAGAGATCGAACCGCTAGCTCCTACGAGCAGTACTTC. It yields the protein CATSRDRTASSYEQYF.